A selection of T cell receptor beta chains follows, all from one sample in a study of cytomegalovirus exposure and HLA in healthy donors. TCRdb's copy holds only in-frame clones and misses some; the assay was immunoSEQ multiplex PCR. The table records tens of thousands of clones, approximately 80% of them present only once. Sequenced material: PBMCs. The receptors were sampled from a woman aged 30 to 39 in good health and CMV-seronegative. Each CDR3 is given without its conserved first and last residue. Each record gives: V gene, CDR3 protein.

v_gene: TRBV6-5
CDR3aa: ASSKQGEDTEAF

v_gene: TRBV25-1
CDR3aa: ASSALQGATTDTQY

v_gene: TRBV14
CDR3aa: ASSPARRGASGRTVSYEQY

v_gene: TRBV6-5
CDR3aa: ASRKDRGYNSPLH

v_gene: TRBV28
CDR3aa: ASSPWGQGVGGANVLT

v_gene: TRBV10-1
CDR3aa: ASRSSSSATGELF

v_gene: TRBV15
CDR3aa: ATEGQGYEQY

v_gene: TRBV7-6
CDR3aa: ASSLDRRDTEAF

v_gene: TRBV6-1
CDR3aa: ASTDRASGANVLT

v_gene: TRBV28
CDR3aa: ASSSGTSGGKETQY

v_gene: TRBV28
CDR3aa: ASSSWTGEIFNYGYT

v_gene: TRBV11-2
CDR3aa: ASSPDRGVYGGYT

v_gene: TRBV7-9
CDR3aa: ASSLNSGGSGTQY

v_gene: TRBV13
CDR3aa: ASSLDLDGAEAF

v_gene: TRBV5-1
CDR3aa: ASSTGTSGGPTSYEQY

v_gene: TRBV19
CDR3aa: ASRTGPSPLH

v_gene: TRBV5-4
CDR3aa: ASSLDARNTGELF

v_gene: TRBV5-8
CDR3aa: ASRPPGNQPQH

v_gene: TRBV15
CDR3aa: ATSRQVGNSPLH

v_gene: TRBV6-1
CDR3aa: ASSEVWGQLYQETQY

v_gene: TRBV11-3
CDR3aa: ASSLGTGAGQLNEQF

v_gene: TRBV5-4
CDR3aa: ASSYFRDSAAYEQY

v_gene: TRBV9
CDR3aa: ASSVDLQGASGPLH

v_gene: TRBV9
CDR3aa: ASSVFGTNRNSLTGELF

v_gene: TRBV6-5
CDR3aa: ASSYLTVIAGELF

v_gene: TRBV6-5
CDR3aa: ASSYRGLAKNIQY

v_gene: TRBV5-6
CDR3aa: ASSSGQVWQPQH

v_gene: TRBV7-9
CDR3aa: ASSLDGTRYGYT

v_gene: TRBV12-1
CDR3aa: ASSLWRTGRHEQY

v_gene: TRBV9
CDR3aa: ASSVDRGAEAF

v_gene: TRBV19
CDR3aa: ASSPPSTGTDTQY